The 22 T cell receptor beta chains below come from one sample, sequenced in a study of blood T cell repertoires in COVID-19. The method was immunoSEQ multiplex PCR; TCRdb's version includes in-frame clones alone and lacks a portion of them. The sample holds around 200,000 clones, 70% to 80% seen once. Sequencing was performed on peripheral blood. All receptors derive from a middle-aged man who had recovered from COVID-19.

This clone was detected once. V and J are TRBV14 and TRBJ2-7, with a possible D match to TRBD2 (6 bases). Germline CDR1 reads SGHDN; CDR2 reads FVKESK. The V end was cut by 1 base, the J end by 6 bases, with 25 bases between. This CDR3 spans 18 amino acids. As DNA, the CDR3 is TGTGCCAGCAGCCAAGGTCCCGGGGGATACAGAGGGAAGGGCGAGCAGTACTTC. Translating gives CASSQGPGGYRGKGEQYF. The full variable domain, completed using reference TRBV14 and TRBJ2-7, is EAGVTQFPSHSVIEKGQTVTLRCDPISGHDNLYWYRRVMGKEIKFLLHFVKESKQDESGMPNNRFLAERTGGTYSTLKVQPAELEDSGVYFCASSQGPGGYRGKGEQYFGPGTRLTVT.

The chain employs TRBV7-3 and TRBJ2-1; 12 nucleotides line up with TRBD2. After removal of 6 bases from V and 9 bases from J, the junction contained 6 bases not matched to a gene. The CDR3 consists of 14 residues. The germline CDR1 and CDR2 sequences are SGHTA and FQGTGA. CDR3 in DNA: TGTGCCAGCAGTAGGACTAGCGGGAAGGTTGAGCAGTTCTTC. Amino acids: CASSRTSGKVEQFF.

The chain combines TRBV21-1 with TRBJ2-5; TRBD1, the table's D call, was not compared with the DNA. TRBV21-1 is a known pseudogene. This CDR3 is 14 amino acids long. CDR3 nucleotides: TGTGCCAGCAGTCCAGACAGGCTTTTGGAGACCCAGTACTTC. It is translated as CASSPDRLLETQYF.

CDR3 in DNA: TGTGCCAGCAGTGCCCCTTCCGGGACAGGGGGAAACATGAACACTGAAGCTTTCTTT. Its translation is CASSAPSGTGGNMNTEAFF. The chain recombines TRBV28 with TRBJ1-1; 11 bases match TRBD1. The CDR3 length is 19 residues. Germline V gives CDR1 MDHEN, CDR2 SYDVKM. V was clipped by 5 bases and J by 0 bases; unmatched bases: 14.

The chain employs TRBV20-1 and TRBJ1-2; D is uncertain. Germline V gene sequence: CDR1 DFQATT, CDR2 SNEGSKA (reference sequence). Trimming removed 2 bases from V and 7 bases from J, with 8 bases in between. The CDR3 is 11 residues long. The CDR3 sequence is CSARTTSGYTF. CDR3 DNA sequence: TGCAGTGCTAGAACTACCAGTGGCTACACCTTC.

This clone was found a few times. The rearrangement links TRBV13 to TRBJ1-6; D might be TRBD1 (5 bases). Germline V CDR1 and CDR2: PRHDT, FYEKMQ (reference sequence). The CDR3 totals 16 residues. The V end lost 0 bases, the J end lost 10 bases, and 16 bases lay between the germline ends. The chain's CDR3 is CASSLGSGRAGSPLHF. The CDR3 nucleotides are TGTGCCAGCAGCTTAGGTAGTGGCAGGGCTGGGTCACCCCTCCACTTT.

The V call is TRBV7-9, the J call TRBJ2-7; TRBD2 is a possible D gene (6 bases). V was clipped by 2 bases and J by 3 bases, with 17 bases between them. This CDR3 spans 16 amino acids. Germline loops: CDR1 SEHNR, CDR2 FQNEAQ (reference sequence). The DNA for the CDR3 is TGTGCCAGCAGCTTATTGCCCGGGGGTGTGGGCTACGAGCAGTACTTC. This translates into CASSLLPGGVGYEQYF.

V and J are TRBV6-2 or TRBV6-3 and TRBJ1-1; D is perhaps TRBD1 (5 bases). Per germline, CDR1 MNHEY and CDR2 SVGEGT. The CDR3 is made up of 13 amino acids. V was pared by 4 bases and J by 3 bases, with 9 bases between. CDR3 protein: CASSSGYYTEAFF. DNA for the CDR3: TGTGCCAGCAGTTCAGGGTATTACACTGAAGCTTTCTTT.

The chain combines TRBV7-9 with TRBJ1-6, with D possibly TRBD1 on 5 matching bases. Trimming cost V 7 bases and J 3 bases, with 10 bases left between them. CDR1 is SEHNR, CDR2 FQNEAQ, per germline (reference sequence). CDR3 size: 14 residues. CDR3 nucleotides: TGTGCCAGCACCTCCGGGGGCTATAATTCACCCCTCCACTTT. Its protein is CASTSGGYNSPLHF.

The table lists this clone with a few counts. The chain couples TRBV27 to TRBJ2-3; no firm D call. The CDR3 is 16 amino acids. Trimming stripped 2 bases from V and 2 bases from J, with 14 bases between. CDR1 and CDR2 from the germline V gene are MNHEY and SMNVEV (reference sequence). CDR3 nucleotide sequence: TGTGCCAGCAGTTTAAACCCGGGTGGATCCACAGATACGCAGTATTTT. Its protein is CASSLNPGGSTDTQYF.

V is TRBV30 and J is TRBJ2-7; 7 bases are a match to TRBD1. This CDR3 contains 14 residues. Germline-derived CDR1 and CDR2 are GTSNPN and SVGIG (reference sequence). J was trimmed by 0 bases and V by 5 bases; bases with no gene match: 7. CDR3 in DNA: TGTGCCTGGGACACCGGGACAGCCTCCTACGAGCAGTACTTC. Its protein is CAWDTGTASYEQYF.

V gene TRBV13 combines with J gene TRBJ1-5; no clear D gene. V was trimmed by 0 bases and J by 6 bases, leaving 3 bases between them. Germline V gene lookup returns CDR1 PRHDT and CDR2 FYEKMQ (reference sequence). The CDR3 loop spans 12 amino acids. The chain's CDR3 is CASSLGLQPQHF. The CDR3, as DNA: TGTGCCAGCAGCTTAGGTCTTCAGCCCCAGCATTTT. Variable domain in full (rest from reference TRBV13 and TRBJ1-5): AAGVIQSPRHLIKEKRETATLKCYPIPRHDTVYWYQQGPGQDPQFLISFYEKMQSDKGSIPDRFSAQQFSDYHSELNMSSLELGDSALYFCASSLGLQPQHFGDGTRLSIL.

The genes are TRBV20-1 and TRBJ1-1; TRBD1 might be the D (6 bases). Germline loops: CDR1 DFQATT, CDR2 SNEGSKA (reference sequence). Trimming removed 3 bases from V and 10 bases from J, with 24 bases in between. The CDR3 spans 15 residues. The CDR3 DNA follows: TGCAGTGCTAGTTACCAGGGGAGTTCCAGTGACTTAGCTTTCTTT. It yields the protein CSASYQGSSSDLAFF.

The V gene is TRBV2, the J gene TRBJ2-3; D unresolved. V lost 7 bases and J 0 bases, leaving 8 bases between the germline ends. The germline CDR1 and CDR2 sequences are SNHLY and FYNNEI. The CDR3 has 13 residues. In DNA form, the CDR3 reads TGTGCCAGCACTCTTATAAGCACAGATACGCAGTATTTT. Translated, it gives CASTLISTDTQYF.

V is TRBV28 and J is TRBJ1-1, with D possibly TRBD1 on 5 matching bases. The V gene's germline CDR1 is MDHEN and CDR2 SYDVKM. The CDR3 is made up of 11 amino acids. The V end lost 8 bases, the J end lost 10 bases, and 14 bases lay between the germline ends. The CDR3 DNA reads TGTGCCAGCCAAAACCGGGACTTAGCTTTCTTT. Its protein product is CASQNRDLAFF.

For the CDR3, the DNA is TGTGCCAGCAGCCCACAGGGGAATCAGCCCCAGCATTTT. It encodes CASSPQGNQPQHF. This chain connects TRBV7-2 to TRBJ1-5; 7 positions agree with TRBD1. Germline assignment: CDR1 SGHTA and CDR2 FQGNSA. Trimming removed 5 bases from V and 4 bases from J; junction bases left unmatched: 2. The CDR3 length is 13 residues.

The chain combines TRBV29-1 with TRBJ1-2, with a tentative D call TRBD1 (6 bases). Germline-derived CDR1 and CDR2 are SQVTM and ANQGSEA. V shed 6 bases and J shed 5 bases, with 19 bases lying between them. This CDR3 region has 14 residues. The CDR3 region is CSVGTGFVGYGYTF. The CDR3 DNA sequence: TGCAGCGTCGGTACAGGGTTCGTAGGGTATGGCTACACCTTC. Variable domain in full (rest from reference TRBV29-1 and TRBJ1-2): SAVISQKPSRDICQRGTSLTIQCQVDSQVTMMFWYRQQPGQSLTLIATANQGSEATYESGFVIDKFPISRPNLTFSTLTVSNMSPEDSSIYLCSVGTGFVGYGYTFGSGTRLTVV.

This chain connects TRBV30 to TRBJ2-1; possibly TRBD1 for D (5 bases). Germline V CDR1 and CDR2: GTSNPN, SVGIG (reference sequence). V shed 0 bases and J shed 5 bases, with 11 bases lying between them. The CDR3 has 14 residues. The CDR3 here is CAWSVLATDNEQFF. DNA for the CDR3: TGTGCCTGGAGTGTACTGGCGACAGACAATGAGCAGTTCTTC.

This chain joins TRBV15 and TRBJ2-5; TRBD1 aligns across 9 bases. CDR1 and CDR2 (germline): LNHNV, YYDKDF (reference sequence). V shed 3 bases, J shed 5 bases, and the junction held 4 bases outside the gene matches. The CDR3 runs 14 residues. CDR3 in amino acids: CATSSDRGDETQYF. The CDR3 DNA follows: TGTGCCACCAGCAGCGACAGGGGGGACGAGACCCAGTACTTC.

The chain is built from TRBV15 and TRBJ2-7; D is unclear. CDR1 and CDR2 from the germline V gene are LNHNV and YYDKDF (reference sequence). This CDR3 is built from 13 residues. V was trimmed by 4 bases and J by 5 bases, leaving 12 bases between them. The chain's CDR3 is CATSKSIKDEQYF. CDR3 nucleotides: TGTGCCACCAGCAAGTCTATTAAAGACGAGCAGTACTTC.

This chain joins TRBV28 and TRBJ2-7; 10 bases are a match to TRBD1. Germline V gene sequence: CDR1 MDHEN, CDR2 SYDVKM. The CDR3 is 14 residues long. The J segment lost 3 bases and the V segment lost 6 bases, leaving 5 bases of the junction unmatched. The CDR3 here is CASRRTGGGYEQYF. The CDR3 DNA sequence: TGTGCCAGCAGAAGGACAGGGGGTGGCTACGAGCAGTACTTC.

This rearrangement joins TRBV29-1 to TRBJ2-6; D may be TRBD2 (5 bases). This CDR3 has 13 residues. Germline CDR1 SQVTM, CDR2 ANQGSEA. V lost 6 bases, J lost 2 bases, and 8 bases lay in between. The CDR3 sequence: CSVTEAGANVLTF. The CDR3 DNA is TGCAGCGTCACGGAGGCTGGGGCCAACGTCCTGACTTTC. Complete variable domain (other parts from reference TRBV29-1 and TRBJ2-6): SAVISQKPSRDICQRGTSLTIQCQVDSQVTMMFWYRQQPGQSLTLIATANQGSEATYESGFVIDKFPISRPNLTFSTLTVSNMSPEDSSIYLCSVTEAGANVLTFGAGSRLTVL.